This TCR beta chain stems from a study of blood T cell repertoires in COVID-19. Looking at the study overall: Specimens from acute and convalescent COVID-19 originated in the United States, Italy and Spain. Sources were T cells, B-cell-depleted T cells, or PBMCs; the material itself was cDNA or gDNA.

How the authors handled the data: Amplification of reference gene primers was used by the study to estimate nucleated cell counts. This table comes from immunoSEQ multiplex PCR, and its TCRdb copy is limited to in-frame clones, with some not included. Clonal size and the V and J genes are those of that table, whereas D and trimming came from the DNA. The table lists roughly 180,000 clones, approximately 82% of them singletons. The germline gives CDR1 SGHRS, CDR2 YFSETQ. The CDR3 runs to 15 residues. The V gene lost 3 bases and the J gene lost 2 bases, with 12 bases spanning the gap. This TCR came from a woman older than 75 with active or convalescent COVID-19. The sample taken for sequencing was peripheral blood. The chain links TRBV5-1 to TRBJ1-5; D gene uncertain. CDR3 residues: CASSSTGRGNQPQHF. The CDR3, as DNA: TGCGCCAGCAGCTCGACCGGTCGGGGCAATCAGCCCCAGCATTTT.